This T cell receptor beta chain was identified during a study of T-cell memory formation after mild COVID-19. Constant-segment primers served in 5'RACE that generated TCR alpha and TCR beta cDNA libraries bearing sample barcodes and UMIs. TCRdb reanalysed the 5' RACE reads using MiXCR and keeps one entry per CDR3 protein. The sample includes fewer than 300,000 distinct CDR3 sequences, more than 15% of them seen just once. Whole-study results and caveats: Whereas later expanders leaned CD4+, clones contracting day 15 to 85 showed a balanced CD4/CD8 makeup.

Germline CDR1 is SGHRS and CDR2 is YFSETQ. The CDR3 is made up of 15 amino acids. V was pared by 4 bases and J by 5 bases, with 18 bases between. This clonotype has a count of ten or more. Antigen unknown. This TCR came from a man between 18 and 29 years old who had mild COVID-19 (a few samples of this study predate the infection). Cell type and time point are not known. Sequenced material: PBMCs or a T cell subset sorted from them (not recorded which). The chain joins TRBV5-1 to TRBJ1-1; a weak D match, TRBD1 (5 bases). The CDR3 DNA sequence: TGCGCCAGCAGCCGAGGTCAGGGTTTTGGTACTGAAGCTTTCTTT. Its protein is CASSRGQGFGTEAFF. Full variable domain (remainder filled in from reference TRBV5-1 and TRBJ1-1): KAGVTQTPRYLIKTRGQQVTLSCSPISGHRSVSWYQQTPGQGLQFLFEYFSETQRNKGNFPGRFSGRQFSNSRSEMNVSTLELGDSALYLCASSRGQGFGTEAFFGQGTRLTVV.